The rows below give T cell receptor beta chains drawn from one sample of a study of T cells in Graves' hyperthyroidism and ophthalmopathy. TCRdb independently ran MiXCR on the multiplex PCR reads; one entry per CDR3 protein. The sample has hundreds of thousands of distinct CDR3 sequences; roughly 14% are singletons. Sequenced sample: blood. The receptors were gathered from a man younger than 35 with Graves' ophthalmopathy. The CDR3 runs from the conserved cysteine through the conserved F or W. D genes are given only for firm matches. Size values are once, few and many counts, or a class for expanded clones, and some rows have none.

j_call clone_size v_call d_call cdr3_nt cdr3_aa
TRBJ2-7 many TRBV6-1 TRBD2 TGTGCCAGCAGTCTTCTAGCGGGAGAACTCGGCGAGCAGTACTTC CASSLLAGELGEQYF
TRBJ2-2 - TRBV4-2 - TGTGCCAGCAGCCCTGAAATCACATACACCGGGGAGCTGTTTTTT CASSPEITYTGELFF
TRBJ2-7 many TRBV5-1 TRBD1 TGCGCCAGCAGCTTGAGGGGACAGGGATCAGACGAGCAGTACTTC CASSLRGQGSDEQYF
TRBJ2-1 many TRBV5-1 TRBD2 TGCGCCAGCAGCACGGGACTAGTGTACAATGAGCAGTTCTTC CASSTGLVYNEQFF
TRBJ1-6 many TRBV12-3/TRBV12-4 TRBD1 TGTGCCAGCAGCCCGGGGGGACAGCATTCACCCCTCCACTTT CASSPGGQHSPLHF
TRBJ2-2 few TRBV10-3 - TGTGCCATCAGTGAGTCGGCGGGGGCCGGCACCGGGGAGCTGTTTTTT CAISESAGAGTGELFF
TRBJ1-5 - TRBV19 - TGTGCCAGTAGCGGGAATGGACTGGACCAGCATTTT CASSGNGLDQHF
TRBJ2-7 many TRBV30 TRBD2 TGTGCCTGGGGACTAGTTTTAAGTGCTGGCTCCTACGAGCAGTACTTC CAWGLVLSAGSYEQYF
TRBJ1-5 many TRBV2 - TGTGCCAGCAGTGATCAGGCTAGCAATCAGCCCCAGCATTTT CASSDQASNQPQHF
TRBJ1-2 many TRBV5-5 - TGTGCCAGCAGCTTGTACAGGGAGGACTATGGCTACACCTTC CASSLYREDYGYTF
TRBJ2-7 - TRBV6-9 - TGTGCCAGCAGTTTAGACGGTGTGGTTACCTACGAGCAGTACTTC CASSLDGVVTYEQYF
TRBJ2-3 many TRBV7-2 TRBD1 TGTGCCAGCAGCTTAAGGGGGCTTATCACAGATACGCAGTATTTT CASSLRGLITDTQYF